One T cell receptor (beta chain) is described in this entry. Its specificity is unknown. This record comes from a study of Ad26.COV2.S vaccination and SARS-CoV-2 variants. On the study more broadly: Recipients of Ad26.COV2.S got it intramuscularly, once or twice 56 days apart.

The V gene lost 6 bases and the J gene lost 0 bases, with 12 bases spanning the gap. The CDR3 is 15 amino acids. Per germline, CDR1 SGHVS and CDR2 FNYEAQ. Indicated treatment: some 20 received Ad26.COV2.S at low or high dose, single or two shots; a few received placebo; per-sample allocation not given. After the first vaccine or placebo injection, samples were drawn on day 63. An Ad26 vector expressing Wuhan-strain SARS-CoV-2 spike served as the vaccine. Study findings and constraints: Recipients given vaccine exceeded placebo recipients in spike-specific TCR breadth.

Method: immunoSEQ multiplex PCR; TCRdb's copy keeps in-frame clones and lacks some. The sample contains roughly 300,000 clones, 88% of which appear only once. This clonotype was sampled from a person aged 18-65 years who received the Ad26.COV2.S COVID-19 vaccine or a placebo. Specimen: peripheral blood, collected in a trial of Ad26.COV2.S vaccine versus placebo. V gene TRBV7-6 combines with J gene TRBJ1-3; D is perhaps TRBD1 (5 bases). This chain's CDR3 is CASSRVTGSGNTIYF. CDR3 sequence (DNA): TGTGCCAGCAGTCGCGTCACAGGCTCTGGAAACACCATATATTTT.